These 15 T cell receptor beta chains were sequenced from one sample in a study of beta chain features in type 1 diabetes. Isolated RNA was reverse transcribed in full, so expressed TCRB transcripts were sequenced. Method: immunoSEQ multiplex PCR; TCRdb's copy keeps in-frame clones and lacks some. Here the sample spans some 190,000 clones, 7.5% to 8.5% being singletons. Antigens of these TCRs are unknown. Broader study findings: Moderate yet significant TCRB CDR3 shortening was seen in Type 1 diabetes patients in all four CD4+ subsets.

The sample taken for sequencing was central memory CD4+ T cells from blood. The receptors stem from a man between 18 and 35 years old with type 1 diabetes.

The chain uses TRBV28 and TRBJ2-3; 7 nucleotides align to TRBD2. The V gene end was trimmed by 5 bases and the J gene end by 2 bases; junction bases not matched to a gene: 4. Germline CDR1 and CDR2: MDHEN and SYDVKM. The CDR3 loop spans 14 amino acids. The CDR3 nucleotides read TGTGCCAGCAGTCCAGCGGGGAACACAGATACGCAGTATTTT. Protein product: CASSPAGNTDTQYF.

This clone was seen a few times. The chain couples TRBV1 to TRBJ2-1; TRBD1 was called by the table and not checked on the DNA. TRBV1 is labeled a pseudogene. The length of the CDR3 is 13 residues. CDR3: CTSSQVPRDEQFF. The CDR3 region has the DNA TGCACCAGCAGCCAAGTTCCCAGGGATGAGCAGTTCTTC.

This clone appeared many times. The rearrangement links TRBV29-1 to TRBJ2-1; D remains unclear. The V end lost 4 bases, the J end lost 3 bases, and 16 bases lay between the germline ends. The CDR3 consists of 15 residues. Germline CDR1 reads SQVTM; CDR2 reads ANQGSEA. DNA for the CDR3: TGCAGCGTTGCGTATGCCCTAGAGCTCTACAATGAGCAGTTCTTC. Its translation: CSVAYALELYNEQFF.

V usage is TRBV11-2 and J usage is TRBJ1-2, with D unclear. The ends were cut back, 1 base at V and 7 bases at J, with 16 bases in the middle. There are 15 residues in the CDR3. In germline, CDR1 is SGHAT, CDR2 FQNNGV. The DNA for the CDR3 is TGTGCCAGCAGCTTAGGAGTTGTTACGGAGAGTGGCTACACCTTC. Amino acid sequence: CASSLGVVTESGYTF. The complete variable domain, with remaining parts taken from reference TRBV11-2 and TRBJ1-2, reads EAGVAQSPRYKIIEKRQSVAFWCNPISGHATLYWYQQILGQGPKLLIQFQNNGVVDDSQLPKDRFSAERLKGVDSTLKIQPAKLEDSAVYLCASSLGVVTESGYTFGSGTRLTVV.

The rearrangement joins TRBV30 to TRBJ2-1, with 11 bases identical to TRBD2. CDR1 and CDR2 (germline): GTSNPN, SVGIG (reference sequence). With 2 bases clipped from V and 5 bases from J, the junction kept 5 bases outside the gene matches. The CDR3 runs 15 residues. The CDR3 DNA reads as TGTGCCTGGAGTCAGAAGGGACTAGCGGACAATGAGCAGTTCTTC. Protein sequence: CAWSQKGLADNEQFF.

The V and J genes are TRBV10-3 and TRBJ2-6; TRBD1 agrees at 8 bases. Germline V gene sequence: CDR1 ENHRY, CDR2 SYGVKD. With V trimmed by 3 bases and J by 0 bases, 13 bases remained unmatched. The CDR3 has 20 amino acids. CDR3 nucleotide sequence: TGTGCCATCAGTGAACGGGCAGGGGGCTACGCTAGCTCTGGGGCCAACGTCCTGACTTTC. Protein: CAISERAGGYASSGANVLTF.

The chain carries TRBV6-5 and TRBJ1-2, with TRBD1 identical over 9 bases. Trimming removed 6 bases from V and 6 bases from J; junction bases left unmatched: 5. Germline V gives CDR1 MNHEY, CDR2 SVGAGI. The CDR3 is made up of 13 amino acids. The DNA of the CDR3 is TGTGCCAGCAGACAGGGGGCGGGGGATGGCTACACCTTC. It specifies CASRQGAGDGYTF.

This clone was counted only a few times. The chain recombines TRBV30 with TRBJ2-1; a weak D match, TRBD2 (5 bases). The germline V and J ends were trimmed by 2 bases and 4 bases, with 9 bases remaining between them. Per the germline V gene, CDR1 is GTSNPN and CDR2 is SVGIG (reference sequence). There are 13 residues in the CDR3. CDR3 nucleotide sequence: TGTGCCTGGAGTATGAGCGGTTACAATGAGCAGTTCTTC. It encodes CAWSMSGYNEQFF.

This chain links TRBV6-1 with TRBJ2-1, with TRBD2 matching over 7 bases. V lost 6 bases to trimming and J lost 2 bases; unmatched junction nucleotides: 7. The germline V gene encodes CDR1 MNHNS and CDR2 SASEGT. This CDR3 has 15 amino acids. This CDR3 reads CASSPAGGTYNEQFF. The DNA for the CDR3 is TGTGCCAGCAGCCCCGCCGGGGGGACCTACAATGAGCAGTTCTTC.

In nucleotides, the CDR3 is TGTGCCAGCAGTTACTCGGGCACGGATGGCTACACCTTC. This sequence encodes CASSYSGTDGYTF. This chain connects TRBV6-6 to TRBJ1-2, with D hard to call. Per germline, CDR1 MNHNY and CDR2 SVGAGI (reference sequence). Trimming cost V 0 bases and J 6 bases, with 8 bases left between them. The length of the CDR3 is 13 residues.

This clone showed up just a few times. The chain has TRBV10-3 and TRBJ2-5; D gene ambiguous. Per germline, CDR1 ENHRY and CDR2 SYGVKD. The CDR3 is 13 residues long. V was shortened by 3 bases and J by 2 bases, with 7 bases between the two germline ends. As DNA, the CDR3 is TGTGCCATCAGTGACGGTAGACAAGAGACCCAGTACTTC. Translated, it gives CAISDGRQETQYF.

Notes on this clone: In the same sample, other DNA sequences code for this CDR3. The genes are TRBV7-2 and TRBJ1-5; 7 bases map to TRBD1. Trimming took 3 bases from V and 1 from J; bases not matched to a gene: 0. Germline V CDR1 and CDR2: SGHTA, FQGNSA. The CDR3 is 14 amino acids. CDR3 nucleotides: TGTGCCAGCAGCTTGGGACAGAGCAATCAGCCCCAGCATTTT. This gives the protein CASSLGQSNQPQHF.

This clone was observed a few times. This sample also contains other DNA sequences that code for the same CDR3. DNA for the CDR3: TGTGCCAGCAGTTTAACAGGGTTTGGCTACACCTTC. Its translation: CASSLTGFGYTF. This rearrangement joins TRBV28 to TRBJ1-2; weak D call: TRBD1 (6 bases). From germline, CDR1 is MDHEN and CDR2 SYDVKM. Between the trimmed V and J ends, which lost 2 bases and 7 bases, there was a span of 8 bases. The CDR3 length is 12 residues.

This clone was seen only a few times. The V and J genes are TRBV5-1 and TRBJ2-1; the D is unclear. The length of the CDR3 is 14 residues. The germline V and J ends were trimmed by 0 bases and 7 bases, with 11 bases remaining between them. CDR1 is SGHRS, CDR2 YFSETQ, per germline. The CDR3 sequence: CASSLVHSTNEQFF. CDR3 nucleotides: TGCGCCAGCAGCTTGGTTCACTCCACTAATGAGCAGTTCTTC.

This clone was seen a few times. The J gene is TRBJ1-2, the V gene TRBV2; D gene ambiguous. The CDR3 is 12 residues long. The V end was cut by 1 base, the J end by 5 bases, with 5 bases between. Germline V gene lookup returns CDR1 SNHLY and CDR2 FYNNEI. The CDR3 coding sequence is TGTGCCAGCAGTGAAGGTCCATATGGCTACACCTTC. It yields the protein CASSEGPYGYTF.